Presented here are 20 T cell receptor beta chains from one specimen sequenced in a study of cytomegalovirus exposure and HLA in healthy donors. Primers: 60 Vbeta forward and 13 Jbeta reverse. TCRdb's table, derived via immunoSEQ multiplex PCR, lists solely in-frame clones and lacks some. Of about 190,000 clones detected, around 88% appear once; the ten largest clones hold approximately 1.6%. The sequenced material came from PBMCs. The receptors were gathered from a man between 40 and 49 years old in good health and CMV-seropositive.

The rearrangement uses TRBV6-5 and TRBJ1-2, with TRBD1 identical over 7 bases. Germline CDR1 and CDR2: MNHEY and SVGAGI. Germline trimming cut 2 bases from V and 4 bases from J; bases unmatched to any gene: 4. The CDR3 extends over 14 amino acids. The CDR3 spells CASSYRDRFYGYTF. The DNA of the CDR3 is TGTGCCAGCAGTTACCGGGACAGATTCTATGGCTACACCTTC.

This clone was counted a single time. V and J are TRBV4-1 and TRBJ2-7, with 15 bases identical to TRBD2. Germline loops: CDR1 MGHRA, CDR2 YSYEKL. The CDR3 is made up of 18 amino acids. Trimming at V came to 2 bases and at J to 0 bases, leaving 5 bases not matched to a gene. The DNA of the CDR3 is TGCGCCAGCAGCCAACCCGGACTAGCGGGAGGGCCCTCCTACGAGCAGTACTTC. Translating it yields CASSQPGLAGGPSYEQYF.

V gene TRBV9 combines with J gene TRBJ2-2, with 8 bases aligning to TRBD1. The CDR3 extends over 15 amino acids. With 4 bases clipped from V and 4 bases from J, the junction kept 6 bases outside the gene matches. The V gene's germline CDR1 is SGDLS and CDR2 YYNGEE. CDR3 coding DNA: TGTGCCAGCAGCCTAGGACAGGGTGTCACCGGGGAGCTGTTTTTT. This sequence encodes CASSLGQGVTGELFF.

Points on this clone: Other DNA sequences in this specimen translate into the identical CDR3. The V call is TRBV27, the J call TRBJ2-7; D possibly corresponds to TRBD2 (6 bases). The CDR3 consists of 14 residues. The V end was cut by 0 bases, the J end by 1 base, with 7 bases between. CDR1 is MNHEY and CDR2 is SMNVEV in the germline V gene (reference sequence). CDR3 nucleotides: TGTGCCAGCAGTTTATCGGGGGGATCCTACGAGCAGTACTTC. Its translation: CASSLSGGSYEQYF.

CDR3 nucleotides: TGTGCCACCAGCAGGGGGACAGTGCACGAGCAGTACTTC. This codes for CATSRGTVHEQYF. The rearrangement links TRBV15 to TRBJ2-7, with 7 nucleotides matching TRBD1. CDR1 is LNHNV, CDR2 YYDKDF, per germline (reference sequence). CDR3 length equals 13 residues. The ends lost 3 bases at V and 5 bases at J; junction bases unmatched: 4.

The chain carries TRBV5-4 and TRBJ1-2; 7 nucleotides agree with TRBD1. The CDR3 loop spans 13 amino acids. Germline V lookup: CDR1 SGHNT, CDR2 YYREEE (reference sequence). Unmatched junction bases numbered 3, after V lost 3 bases and J lost 4 bases. In DNA, the CDR3 is TGTGCCAGCAGCTCCGACAGGGCCTATGGCTACACCTTC. Protein sequence: CASSSDRAYGYTF.

The chain joins TRBV5-1 to TRBJ2-5, with a weak D call TRBD2 (5 bases). The DNA end is a closer match to TRBJ2-7, so the J assignment may be wrong. Germline V CDR1 and CDR2: SGHRS, YFSETQ. The CDR3 totals 16 residues. CDR3 coding DNA: TGCGCCAGCAGCCCGGGGAACCTAAGCCCTATCTACGAGCAGTACTTC. Its protein product is CASSPGNLSPIYEQYF.

J is TRBJ2-5 and V is TRBV5-1, with D possibly being TRBD2 (6 bases). Germline V gene lookup returns CDR1 SGHRS and CDR2 YFSETQ. The CDR3 runs 13 residues. The V end lost 7 bases, the J end lost 2 bases, and 12 bases lay between the germline ends. CDR3 amino acids: CASGPSVQETQYF. DNA of the CDR3: TGCGCCAGCGGTCCTAGCGTTCAAGAGACCCAGTACTTC. Using reference TRBV5-1 and TRBJ2-5 for the parts outside the CDR3, the full variable domain is KAGVTQTPRYLIKTRGQQVTLSCSPISGHRSVSWYQQTPGQGLQFLFEYFSETQRNKGNFPGRFSGRQFSNSRSEMNVSTLELGDSALYLCASGPSVQETQYFGPGTRLLVL.

The chain couples TRBV6-6 to TRBJ2-7; TRBD2 agrees at 7 bases. Germline loops: CDR1 MNHNY, CDR2 SVGAGI (reference sequence). This CDR3 is 16 amino acids long. V gave up 5 bases and J gave up 2 bases; unmatched junction bases: 12. CDR3 amino acids: CASSPTLSGATYEQYF. The CDR3 region has the DNA TGTGCCAGCAGTCCTACTTTGAGCGGGGCAACCTACGAGCAGTACTTC.

The DNA of the CDR3 is TGTGCCAGCAGCGATGGTGGGCTAGATACGCAGTATTTT. Its protein is CASSDGGLDTQYF. The chain combines TRBV6-6 with TRBJ2-3, with D unclear. Trimming shortened V by 6 bases and J by 5 bases, and 12 bases separated the two germline ends. Germline CDR1 reads MNHNY; CDR2 reads SVGAGI (reference sequence). The CDR3 runs to 13 residues.

This sequence joins TRBV11-2 and TRBJ1-4; perhaps TRBD1 as D (5 bases). Per germline, CDR1 SGHAT and CDR2 FQNNGV. Trimming pared 6 bases from V and 3 bases from J, leaving 14 bases between. This CDR3 contains 15 residues. CDR3 protein: CASRPTGASNEKLFF. In DNA, the CDR3 is TGTGCCAGCAGACCGACTGGGGCCTCTAATGAAAAACTGTTTTTT.

This rearrangement joins TRBV23-1 to TRBJ2-7; 9 bases line up with TRBD1. TRBV23-1 is reported as an ORF; its role is uncertain. The CDR3 is 15 residues long. V was pared by 3 bases and J by 5 bases, with 8 bases of the junction left unmatched. The CDR3 spells CASSQPNRGQNEQYF. In nucleotides, the CDR3 is TGCGCCAGCAGTCAGCCGAACAGGGGGCAAAACGAGCAGTACTTC.

This clone has just one count. Here the CDR3 reads CASSRYGGSYYGYTF. Here the CDR3 DNA reads TGTGCCAGCAGCCGGTACGGAGGATCGTACTATGGCTACACCTTC. The rearrangement uses TRBV14 and TRBJ1-2; D is unclear. The germline V and J ends were trimmed by 4 bases and 3 bases, with 15 bases remaining between them. CDR3 size: 15 residues. Germline assignment: CDR1 SGHDN and CDR2 FVKESK.

V and J are TRBV5-1 and TRBJ2-1; a possible D gene is TRBD2 (7 bases). Trimming pared 2 bases from V and 4 bases from J, leaving 13 bases between. The CDR3 totals 15 residues. Germline CDR1 is SGHRS and CDR2 is YFSETQ. CDR3 nucleotide sequence: TGCGCCAGCAGCTTTGGGGGCGGGAGTTACAATGAGCAGTTCTTC. As protein: CASSFGGGSYNEQFF.

This clone was detected once. The chain is built from TRBV5-1 and TRBJ2-7; D is possibly TRBD1 (6 bases). The CDR3 length is 17 residues. CDR1 is SGHRS and CDR2 is YFSETQ in the germline V gene. V was trimmed by 0 bases and J by 3 bases, leaving 19 bases between them. The CDR3: CASSLVRDRTANYEQYF. CDR3 nucleotide sequence: TGCGCCAGCAGCTTGGTCCGGGATCGGACAGCCAACTACGAGCAGTACTTC.

The chain is built from TRBV10-3 and TRBJ1-1, with D unclear. The CDR3 covers 15 residues. From germline, CDR1 is ENHRY and CDR2 SYGVKD. V was clipped by 0 bases and J by 1 base, with 9 bases between them. CDR3 region: CAISESPVQNTEAFF. For the CDR3, the DNA is TGTGCCATCAGTGAGTCACCGGTTCAGAACACTGAAGCTTTCTTT.

This rearrangement joins TRBV6-5 to TRBJ1-5; 7 bases fit TRBD1. Trimming at V came to 6 bases and at J to 10 bases, leaving 15 bases not matched to a gene. Germline values: CDR1 MNHEY, CDR2 SVGAGI. The CDR3 loop spans 15 amino acids. DNA for the CDR3: TGTGCCAGCAGCCCGACAGGGTCATCAATCAGCCCCCAGCATTTT. The encoded protein is CASSPTGSSISPQHF.

The chain is built from TRBV14 and TRBJ1-3, with 7 bases fitting TRBD1. V trimming: 3 bases; J trimming: 3 bases; junction bases outside the gene matches: 2. The length of the CDR3 is 14 residues. The V gene's germline CDR1 is SGHDN and CDR2 FVKESK. The DNA of the CDR3 is TGTGCCAGCAGCCACAGGGGGAATGGAAACACCATATATTTT. Protein product: CASSHRGNGNTIYF.

The rearrangement uses TRBV27 and TRBJ2-7; 7 nucleotides agree with TRBD2. V lost 4 bases, J lost 7 bases, and 16 bases stayed unmatched. This CDR3 region has 16 residues. Germline CDR1 reads MNHEY; CDR2 reads SMNVEV (reference sequence). The CDR3 DNA reads TGTGCCAGCAGTTCCTTCGGGGGGACCCTGGAGGGGGAGCAGTACTTC. Translating gives CASSSFGGTLEGEQYF.

The chain links TRBV5-1 to TRBJ2-1; D is perhaps TRBD2 (6 bases). Germline lookup yields CDR1 SGHRS and CDR2 YFSETQ. This CDR3 comprises 15 residues. Trimming cost V 0 bases and J 4 bases, with 11 bases left between them. The CDR3 region has the DNA TGCGCCAGCAGCTTGGTCGGGAGCCTGTACAATGAGCAGTTCTTC. It encodes CASSLVGSLYNEQFF.